Presented here are 25 T cell receptor beta chains from one specimen sequenced in a study of immune evolution from preneoplasia to lung adenocarcinoma. The assay was immunoSEQ multiplex PCR, and TCRdb's table has in-frame clones only and misses some. The sample records more than 13,000 clones, 80% being singletons. The material sequenced was FFPE minimally invasive lung adenocarcinoma tissue. The receptor source for this set is a person aged 65 to 85 with lung adenocarcinoma.

V is TRBV5-8 and J is TRBJ2-2; 10 bases fit TRBD2. Germline V lookup: CDR1 SGHTS, CDR2 YDEGEE. V was clipped by 4 bases and J by 8 bases; unmatched bases: 5. The CDR3 is 14 amino acids. This CDR3 reads CASSHGTSVGELFF. The CDR3 bases are TGTGCCAGCAGCCACGGGACTAGCGTAGGGGAGCTGTTTTTT.

The chain carries TRBV14 and TRBJ2-3; 7 bases agree with TRBD2. Germline V gives CDR1 SGHDN, CDR2 FVKESK. CDR3 size: 14 residues. J was trimmed by 5 bases and V by 1 base; bases with no gene match: 3. CDR3 amino acids: CASSQAGGKDTQYF. In DNA, the CDR3 is TGTGCCAGCAGCCAAGCGGGAGGTAAAGATACGCAGTATTTT. The full variable domain, rest sourced from reference TRBV14 and TRBJ2-3, is EAGVTQFPSHSVIEKGQTVTLRCDPISGHDNLYWYRRVMGKEIKFLLHFVKESKQDESGMPNNRFLAERTGGTYSTLKVQPAELEDSGVYFCASSQAGGKDTQYFGPGTRLTVL.

This chain links TRBV5-1 with TRBJ2-3, with 10 bases lining up with TRBD1. Germline V gene lookup returns CDR1 SGHRS and CDR2 YFSETQ. Losses at the gene ends were 0 bases for V and 6 bases for J; bases not matched to a gene: 4. The CDR3 totals 15 residues. CDR3 residues: CASSLAWDRGDTQYF. The CDR3 DNA sequence: TGCGCCAGCAGCTTGGCCTGGGACAGGGGCGATACGCAGTATTTT.

This chain joins TRBV19 and TRBJ1-3; TRBD1 aligns across 10 bases. The CDR3 extends over 18 amino acids. Losses at the gene ends were 5 bases for V and 0 bases for J; bases not matched to a gene: 10. Germline assignment: CDR1 LNHDA and CDR2 SQIVND (reference sequence). The CDR3, as DNA: TGTGCCAGTAGTGATCCACCGGGACAGGGGATCTCTGGAAACACCATATATTTT. Its protein is CASSDPPGQGISGNTIYF.

This chain uses TRBV29-1 with TRBJ2-5; 8 bases agree with TRBD1. The CDR3 contains 15 residues. J gave up 4 bases and V 3 bases, and 10 bases lay outside the gene matches. CDR1 is SQVTM and CDR2 is ANQGSEA in the germline V gene. In DNA, the CDR3 is TGCAGCGTTGATAGTCAGGGGGCCGTTTCAGAGACCCAGTACTTC. Translated: CSVDSQGAVSETQYF.

This rearrangement joins TRBV28 to TRBJ2-1; the D gene is possibly TRBD1 (5 bases). Per the germline V gene, CDR1 is MDHEN and CDR2 is SYDVKM. This CDR3 spans 14 amino acids. Trimming took 2 bases from V and 5 from J, leaving 10 bases between them. The CDR3 spells CASSLGHKDNEQFF. The CDR3 DNA sequence: TGTGCCAGCAGTTTAGGACATAAAGACAATGAGCAGTTCTTC. Based on the CDR3 plus reference TRBV28 and TRBJ2-1, the full variable domain is DVKVTQSSRYLVKRTGEKVFLECVQDMDHENMFWYRQDPGLGLRLIYFSYDVKMKEKGDIPEGYSVSREKKERFSLILESASTNQTSMYLCASSLGHKDNEQFFGPGTRLTVL.

Notes on this clone: Different DNA sequences within this sample yield the same CDR3. The CDR3 nucleotides read TGTGCCAGCAGCTTAGATCGGAGCGGGACATTCTTC. It specifies CASSLDRSGTFF. The chain combines TRBV11-2 with TRBJ2-1; D might be TRBD2 (7 bases). Trimming stripped 0 bases from V and 16 bases from J, with 13 bases between. This CDR3 is 12 amino acids long. Germline assignment: CDR1 SGHAT and CDR2 FQNNGV.

This clone showed up just once. The rearrangement joins TRBV7-6 to TRBJ2-3; 9 bases map to TRBD2. V lost 3 bases to trimming and J lost 2 bases; unmatched junction nucleotides: 6. This CDR3 contains 16 residues. From germline, CDR1 is SGHVS and CDR2 FNYEAQ. The CDR3 DNA sequence: TGTGCCAGCAGCTTGGGAGCGGGAGGAGACACAGATACGCAGTATTTT. This sequence encodes CASSLGAGGDTDTQYF.

The V gene is TRBV15, the J gene TRBJ2-7; D is perhaps TRBD2 (5 bases). V shed 2 bases and J shed 2 bases, with 13 bases lying between them. Germline-derived CDR1 and CDR2 are LNHNV and YYDKDF (reference sequence). The CDR3 has 15 amino acids. The DNA of the CDR3 is TGTGCCACCAGCAGAACTAAACTAGATGCCTACGAGCAGTACTTC. This translates into CATSRTKLDAYEQYF.

The J gene is TRBJ2-7, the V gene TRBV28; D unresolved. The ends were cut back, 1 base at V and 1 base at J, with 8 bases in the middle. Looked up from germline, CDR1 is MDHEN and CDR2 is SYDVKM. This CDR3 comprises 14 residues. This chain's CDR3 is CASSLLGASYEQYF. DNA for the CDR3: TGTGCCAGCAGTTTATTGGGCGCTTCCTACGAGCAGTACTTC.

This clone has only one observation. The gene calls are TRBV7-8 and TRBJ1-1, with 7 bases lining up with TRBD1. The CDR3 spans 17 residues. V gave up 1 base and J gave up 0 bases; unmatched junction bases: 8. The germline CDR1 and CDR2 sequences are SGHVS and FQNEAQ. As DNA, the CDR3 is TGTGCCAGCAGCTTAGGGGACAGAGGTCTCATGAACACTGAAGCTTTCTTT. Translating it yields CASSLGDRGLMNTEAFF.

This chain joins TRBV5-1 and TRBJ1-5; D not certain. V was cut by 0 bases and J by 3 bases, with 7 bases left in between. The CDR3 length is 14 residues. Per germline, CDR1 SGHRS and CDR2 YFSETQ. CDR3 amino acids: CASSLGPLNQPQHF. The CDR3 nucleotides read TGCGCCAGCAGCTTGGGACCGCTCAATCAGCCCCAGCATTTT.

This chain uses TRBV9 with TRBJ2-1; D is uncertain. The V and J ends lost 2 bases and 4 bases respectively, with 7 bases between them. Germline lookup yields CDR1 SGDLS and CDR2 YYNGEE. The CDR3 runs to 13 residues. As DNA, the CDR3 is TGTGCCAGCAGCGTGGGCCAGTACAATGAGCAGTTCTTC. Translated, it gives CASSVGQYNEQFF.

A few counts support this clone. The rearrangement uses TRBV10-1 and TRBJ1-1, with a tentative D call TRBD1 (5 bases). V lost 9 bases and J 0 bases, leaving 14 bases between the germline ends. The length of the CDR3 is 14 residues. The germline gives CDR1 WNHNN, CDR2 SYGVQD (reference sequence). The DNA for the CDR3 is TGCGCCAGACTGACAGACAGCCTGAACACTGAAGCTTTCTTT. Translation: CARLTDSLNTEAFF.

This clone turned up a few times. The rearrangement joins TRBV6-1 to TRBJ1-1; D is ambiguous. Germline loops: CDR1 MNHNS, CDR2 SASEGT. Trimming took off 6 bases at V and 3 bases at J, with 11 bases between the two ends. The CDR3 is 13 amino acids. In DNA form, the CDR3 reads TGTGCCAGCAGCACCACCGCCCACACTGAAGCTTTCTTT. Encoded protein: CASSTTAHTEAFF.

The rearrangement uses TRBV5-1 and TRBJ2-3, with a possible D match to TRBD1 (5 bases). The CDR3 sequence is 14 residues long. V was cut by 1 base and J by 2 bases, with 8 bases left in between. CDR1 is SGHRS, CDR2 YFSETQ, per germline. CDR3 in amino acids: CASSLQGDTDTQYF. The DNA for the CDR3 is TGCGCCAGCAGCTTGCAAGGGGACACAGATACGCAGTATTTT.

The rearrangement links TRBV7-9 to TRBJ1-1, with TRBD1 identical over 7 bases. The CDR3 loop spans 14 amino acids. V lost 2 bases and J lost 3; bases outside the gene matches: 3. CDR1 is SEHNR, CDR2 FQNEAQ, per germline (reference sequence). CDR3 DNA: TGTGCCAGCAGCTTAAAGGGGGCGGACACTGAAGCTTTCTTT. It codes for CASSLKGADTEAFF. The full variable domain, its missing parts supplied by reference TRBV7-9 and TRBJ1-1, is DTGVSQNPRHKITKRGQNVTFRCDPISEHNRLYWYRQTLGQGPEFLTYFQNEAQLEKSRLLSDRFSAERPKGSFSTLEIQRTEQGDSAMYLCASSLKGADTEAFFGQGTRLTVV.

The V and J genes are TRBV5-6 and TRBJ2-1, with D perhaps matching TRBD1 (6 bases). Germline loops: CDR1 SGHDT, CDR2 YYEEEE. Trimming shortened V by 3 bases and J by 8 bases, and 18 bases separated the two germline ends. This CDR3 has 15 amino acids. The CDR3 nucleotides are TGTGCCAGCAGCTCCTTACAGGGTATATTTTATGAGCAGTTCTTC. Its translation: CASSSLQGIFYEQFF.

The chain is built from TRBV7-9 and TRBJ1-4; 8 positions match TRBD1. With V trimmed by 5 bases and J by 0 bases, 8 bases remained unmatched. Looked up from germline, CDR1 is SEHNR and CDR2 is FQNEAQ (reference sequence). This CDR3 contains 17 residues. Here the CDR3 DNA reads TGTGCCAGCAGCCCTAGACAGGGGCTCTCAACTAATGAAAAACTGTTTTTT. The encoded protein is CASSPRQGLSTNEKLFF.

This chain links TRBV18 with TRBJ2-5; D gene ambiguous. Germline lookup yields CDR1 KGHSH and CDR2 LQKENI. The CDR3 spans 13 residues. V was clipped by 6 bases and J by 5 bases, with 13 bases between them. The CDR3 DNA reads as TGTGCCAGCTCCCCCCAGACCTCGGAGACCCAGTACTTC. Translated, it gives CASSPQTSETQYF.

This sequence joins TRBV6-6 and TRBJ1-1; D gene uncertain. Trimming pared 4 bases from V and 0 bases from J, leaving 6 bases between. CDR1 and CDR2 (germline): MNHNY, SVGAGI (reference sequence). The CDR3 extends over 13 amino acids. As DNA, the CDR3 is TGTGCCAGCAGTTTTGAGGTGAACACTGAAGCTTTCTTT. It translates to CASSFEVNTEAFF.

This sequence joins TRBV5-1 and TRBJ2-5; unclear D gene. The V end was cut by 1 base, the J end by 3 bases, with 4 bases between. Germline V gives CDR1 SGHRS, CDR2 YFSETQ. CDR3 length equals 12 residues. The CDR3 reads CASSLREETQYF. The CDR3 DNA reads TGCGCCAGCAGCTTGAGGGAAGAGACCCAGTACTTC.

The CDR3 region has the DNA TGTGCCAGCAGCGCCCCGGGGAGGGCCGACTCTGGAAACACCATATATTTT. Translated: CASSAPGRADSGNTIYF. The chain employs TRBV7-2 and TRBJ1-3; no clear D. This CDR3 contains 17 residues. Trimming stripped 5 bases from V and 0 bases from J, with 17 bases between. Germline assignment: CDR1 SGHTA and CDR2 FQGNSA.

This chain links TRBV10-3 with TRBJ2-2; D is perhaps TRBD1 (6 bases). The germline V and J ends were trimmed by 10 bases and 4 bases, with 13 bases remaining between them. Germline CDR1 is ENHRY and CDR2 is SYGVKD. This CDR3 has 13 amino acids. The CDR3 DNA is TGTGCCACTGCACAGGGAAGCACCGGGGAGCTGTTTTTT. It specifies CATAQGSTGELFF.

This clone was seen more than once but under ten times. The V call is TRBV5-1, the J call TRBJ2-1; 10 bases are a match to TRBD2. There are 15 residues in the CDR3. CDR1 and CDR2 from the germline V gene are SGHRS and YFSETQ. V lost 0 bases to trimming and J lost 7 bases; unmatched junction nucleotides: 4. CDR3 loop: CASSLAGLAANEQFF. The CDR3 DNA reads as TGCGCCAGCAGCTTGGCCGGACTAGCGGCAAATGAGCAGTTCTTC.